These 10 T cell receptor beta chains share one sample of origin, sequenced in a study of regulatory T cells in long-lasting Graves disease. The time point denotes: persistent/refractory GD, antithyroid drugs over 5 years with positive TRAb. The TCR library was made from RNA that had been extracted from PBMCs in TRIzol. Researchers made TCR beta libraries by using iRepertoire HTBI primers and running Arm-PCR on CDR3 regions. TCRdb re-derived calls from the multiplex PCR reads in MiXCR, one entry per CDR3 protein. The data show fewer than 450,000 distinct CDR3 sequences, about a quarter seen once. Source: peripheral blood mononuclear cells (PBMCs), taken when the disease was refractory, from a patient treated with antithyroid drugs. These TCRs come from a female donor with Graves disease.

This chain links TRBV20-1 with TRBJ2-7; 9 bases are a match to TRBD1. Germline assignment: CDR1 DFQATT and CDR2 SNEGSKA (reference sequence). This CDR3 has 16 amino acids. The junction had 10 bases not matched to a gene; V was cut back by 4 bases and J by 0 bases. The DNA of the CDR3 is TGCAGTGCTACGAGGATGACAGGGGGAATCTCCTACGAGCAGTACTTC. It is translated as CSATRMTGGISYEQYF.

CDR3 amino acids: CASSQVRGGTEAFF. The CDR3 region has the DNA TGTGCCAGCAGCCAAGTACGAGGCGGGACTGAAGCTTTCTTT. This chain uses TRBV14 with TRBJ1-1; the D is unclear. V lost 1 base to trimming and J lost 5 bases, with 11 bases between them. Germline CDR1 SGHDN, CDR2 FVKESK. The CDR3 is 14 residues long.

The count of this clonotype is one. The chain couples TRBV10-3 to TRBJ2-7; D not certain. This CDR3 contains 14 residues. The V end lost 3 bases, the J end lost 0 bases, and 9 bases lay between the germline ends. CDR1 and CDR2 (germline): ENHRY, SYGVKD. CDR3: CAISDGTASYEQYF. Written as DNA, the CDR3 is TGTGCCATCAGTGACGGTACTGCCTCCTACGAGCAGTACTTC.

In its sample, this clonotype was seen many times. The chain couples TRBV5-5 to TRBJ2-5; D ambiguous. The germline CDR1 and CDR2 sequences are SGHKS and YYEKEE (reference sequence). This CDR3 is 14 amino acids long. V was trimmed by 2 bases and J by 2 bases, leaving 10 bases between them. The DNA of the CDR3 is TGTGCCAGCAGCTTAAGAAGCGCACAAGAGACCCAGTACTTC. Amino acids: CASSLRSAQETQYF.

The CDR3 coding sequence is TGCGCCAGCAGCTTAAGACAGGGAAGGCGAGCCAAAAACATTCAGTACTTC. Amino acid sequence: CASSLRQGRRAKNIQYF. This chain links TRBV5-1 with TRBJ2-4; TRBD1 agrees at 7 bases. The CDR3 extends over 17 amino acids. CDR1 SGHRS and CDR2 YFSETQ come from the germline V gene. V shed 2 bases, J shed 0 bases, and the junction held 8 bases outside the gene matches.

The table lists this clonotype with many counts. V gene TRBV12-3 or TRBV12-4 combines with J gene TRBJ1-1; 7 nucleotides line up with TRBD1. The CDR3 covers 15 residues. Trimming took 1 base from V and 1 from J; bases not matched to a gene: 3. CDR3 region: CASSLGGQKNTEAFF. The CDR3 DNA reads TGTGCCAGCAGTTTAGGGGGACAGAAGAACACTGAAGCTTTCTTT.

The sample holds a few counts of this clonotype. J is TRBJ1-1 and V is TRBV7-2, with D unclear. CDR3 length: 15 amino acids. Germline V lookup: CDR1 SGHTA, CDR2 FQGNSA. Deletions cut 2 bases from V and 4 bases from J, with 14 bases between. The CDR3 here is CASSLSLTSSTEAFF. The CDR3 DNA reads as TGTGCCAGCAGCTTATCGTTGACTTCGAGCACTGAAGCTTTCTTT.

This clonotype was picked up a small number of times. This sequence joins TRBV20-1 and TRBJ2-7; TRBD2 matches at 14 bases. V shed 0 bases and J 5 bases; nucleotides not matched to a gene: 9. The CDR3 is 17 residues long. The germline gives CDR1 DFQATT, CDR2 SNEGSKA (reference sequence). The chain's CDR3 is CSARDLRGLAGEDEQYF. CDR3 DNA: TGCAGTGCTAGAGATCTCAGGGGACTAGCGGGAGAGGACGAGCAGTACTTC.

The chain couples TRBV5-6 to TRBJ2-7; D is undetermined. This CDR3 spans 14 amino acids. V was clipped by 1 base and J by 0 bases, with 8 bases between them. From germline, CDR1 is SGHDT and CDR2 YYEEEE. The CDR3 loop reads CASSLFVNSYEQYF. CDR3 bases: TGTGCCAGCAGCTTGTTTGTCAACTCCTACGAGCAGTACTTC.

With regard to this clonotype: This may be a read error, as it is one base from a much larger clone. The chain employs TRBV30 and TRBJ1-2, with 10 bases matching TRBD1. The germline V gene has CDR1 GTSNPN and CDR2 SVGIG (reference sequence). The CDR3 length is 10 residues. CDR3 nucleotides: TGTGCCGGCGGGGACAGGGGCTACGCCTTC. Translated, it gives CAGGDRGYAF. Filled out from reference TRBV30 and TRBJ1-2, the complete variable domain reads SQTIHQWPATLVQPVGSPLSLECTVEGTSNPNLYWYRQAAGRGLQLLFYSVGIGQISSEVPQNLSASRPQDRQFILSSKKLLLSDSGFYLCAGGDRGYAFGSGTRLTVV.